Listed below are T cell receptor beta chains from one sample, sequenced in a study of blood T cell repertoires in COVID-19. Profiling relied on immunoSEQ multiplex PCR, and the TCRdb table lists in-frame clones only, not all of them. The repertoire holds approximately 200,000 clones, with roughly 80% as singletons. Sequenced material: PBMCs or T cells enriched from blood (not recorded which). The receptors originated from a middle-aged man who had recovered from COVID-19. CDR3s include the opening cysteine and the closing phenylalanine or tryptophan. A D gene is named only where the DNA matches it firmly. Clone size, where shown, is once, few, many, or a class for clones that have expanded.

CDR3: CASSKFEQGVGYTF
DNA: TGTGCCAGCAGCAAATTCGAACAGGGGGTCGGCTACACCTTC
J: TRBJ1-2
D: TRBD1
length: 14
V: TRBV5-6
size: .

CDR3: CASSYGGGPFNEQFF
DNA: TGTGCCAGCAGTTACGGGGGAGGGCCCTTCAATGAGCAGTTCTTC
J: TRBJ2-1
D: TRBD2
length: 15
V: TRBV6-5
size: .

CDR3: CASTPGTYNNEQFF
DNA: TGTGCCAGCACTCCAGGGACTTACAATAATGAGCAGTTCTTC
J: TRBJ2-1
D: .
length: 14
V: TRBV25-1
size: .

CDR3: CASSRGLAGEETQYF
DNA: TGTGCCAGCAGCCGCGGACTAGCGGGGGAAGAGACCCAGTACTTC
J: TRBJ2-5
D: TRBD2
length: 15
V: TRBV7-2
size: .

CDR3: CASSYGAGGSNQPQHF
DNA: TGTGCCAGCAGTTACGGAGCAGGGGGAAGCAATCAGCCCCAGCATTTT
J: TRBJ1-5
D: TRBD1
length: 16
V: TRBV6-6
size: .

CDR3: CAWSPGANEKLFF
DNA: TGTGCCTGGAGCCCAGGTGCCAATGAAAAACTGTTTTTT
J: TRBJ1-4
D: .
length: 13
V: TRBV30
size: .

CDR3: CASSTGISYGYTF
DNA: TGTGCCAGTAGTACAGGGATTTCCTATGGCTACACCTTC
J: TRBJ1-2
D: .
length: 13
V: TRBV19
size: .

CDR3: CASSLTSGMNNEQFF
DNA: TGTGCCAGCAGCTTAACTAGCGGGATGAACAATGAGCAGTTCTTC
J: TRBJ2-1
D: TRBD2
length: 15
V: TRBV11-3
size: .

CDR3: CASNLLPGGNQPQHF
DNA: TGTGCCAGCAACCTACTCCCAGGGGGCAATCAGCCCCAGCATTTT
J: TRBJ1-5
D: .
length: 15
V: TRBV28
size: .

CDR3: CAWFLAGGTEQYF
DNA: TGTGCCTGGTTCCTAGCGGGAGGAACCGAGCAGTACTTC
J: TRBJ2-7
D: TRBD2
length: 13
V: TRBV30
size: .

CDR3: CASSPNLPSGSLNEQYF
DNA: TGTGCCAGCAGCCCCAATCTCCCTAGCGGGAGCCTAAACGAGCAGTACTTC
J: TRBJ2-7
D: TRBD2
length: 17
V: TRBV11-3
size: .

CDR3: CASSGGRGVGDTQYF
DNA: TGTGCCAGCAGCGGCGGGCGGGGGGTTGGAGATACGCAGTATTTT
J: TRBJ2-3
D: TRBD2
length: 15
V: TRBV9
size: .

CDR3: CASSLNRGAETQYF
DNA: TGTGCCAGCAGCCTAAACAGGGGTGCAGAGACCCAGTACTTC
J: TRBJ2-5
D: TRBD1
length: 14
V: TRBV7-2
size: once

CDR3: CSVLGTSGMRADEQFF
DNA: TGCAGCGTTTTAGGAACTAGCGGGATGCGGGCCGATGAGCAGTTCTTC
J: TRBJ2-1
D: TRBD2
length: 16
V: TRBV29-1
size: once

CDR3: CATSGTRLAEPYEQYF
DNA: TGTGCCACCAGCGGCACCAGACTAGCGGAACCCTACGAGCAGTACTTC
J: TRBJ2-7
D: TRBD2
length: 16
V: TRBV15
size: .

CDR3: CASSPRRREETQYF
DNA: TGTGCCAGCAGCCCACGGAGGAGAGAAGAGACCCAGTACTTC
J: TRBJ2-5
D: .
length: 14
V: TRBV3-1/TRBV3-2
size: .

CDR3: CATSERGELFF
DNA: TGTGCCACCAGTGAGAGAGGGGAGCTGTTTTTT
J: TRBJ2-2
D: .
length: 11
V: TRBV24-1
size: few

CDR3: CASSLQGVNQPQHF
DNA: TGTGCCAGCAGTTTACAGGGAGTTAATCAGCCCCAGCATTTT
J: TRBJ1-5
D: .
length: 14
V: TRBV5-4
size: .

CDR3: CASSRKPGTTHNSTGELFF
DNA: TGTGCCAGCAGCCGTAAACCCGGGACTACCCATAATTCCACCGGGGAGCTGTTTTTT
J: TRBJ2-2
D: TRBD2
length: 19
V: TRBV3-1/TRBV3-2
size: .

CDR3: CASSLWGVGNQPQHF
DNA: TGTGCCAGCAGCTTGTGGGGGGTAGGCAATCAGCCCCAGCATTTT
J: TRBJ1-5
D: .
length: 15
V: TRBV5-5
size: once

CDR3: CASSDQGWVSGANVLTF
DNA: TGTGCCAGTAGTGATCAGGGATGGGTATCTGGGGCCAACGTCCTGACTTTC
J: TRBJ2-6
D: .
length: 17
V: TRBV19
size: once

CDR3: CATSRDLGNTGELFF
DNA: TGTGCCACCAGCAGAGATCTAGGGAACACCGGGGAGCTGTTTTTT
J: TRBJ2-2
D: .
length: 15
V: TRBV15
size: .

CDR3: CASSRDSYNEQFF
DNA: TGTGCCAGCAGCCGAGACAGTTACAATGAGCAGTTCTTC
J: TRBJ2-1
D: .
length: 13
V: TRBV11-1
size: .

CDR3: CASSLEWVTGTQYF
DNA: TGTGCCAGCAGCTTAGAATGGGTCACAGGTACGCAGTATTTT
J: TRBJ2-3
D: .
length: 14
V: TRBV7-8
size: .

CDR3: CAWSAAGTSGRQFF
DNA: TGTGCCTGGAGTGCCGCCGGGACTAGCGGGCGGCAGTTCTTC
J: TRBJ2-1
D: TRBD2
length: 14
V: TRBV30
size: once

CDR3: CASSYRASGTTYNEQFF
DNA: TGTGCCAGCAGTTACCGGGCTAGCGGGACCACCTACAATGAGCAGTTCTTC
J: TRBJ2-1
D: TRBD2
length: 17
V: TRBV6-2/TRBV6-3
size: .

CDR3: CSAGQVLRETQYF
DNA: TGCAGCGCCGGACAGGTCCTGCGAGAGACCCAGTACTTC
J: TRBJ2-5
D: TRBD1
length: 13
V: TRBV29-1
size: .

CDR3: CASSAETSGMADTQYF
DNA: TGTGCCAGCAGCGCAGAGACTAGCGGGATGGCAGATACGCAGTATTTT
J: TRBJ2-3
D: TRBD2
length: 16
V: TRBV2
size: once

CDR3: CASSHASGGSPLHF
DNA: TGTGCCAGCAGCCACGCTTCAGGAGGATCACCCCTCCACTTT
J: TRBJ1-6
D: .
length: 14
V: TRBV7-9
size: .

CDR3: CASSPSATVNNSPLHF
DNA: TGTGCCAGCTCACCTTCCGCAACGGTGAATAATTCACCCCTCCACTTT
J: TRBJ1-6
D: .
length: 16
V: TRBV18
size: .

CDR3: CASSLSPSQETQYF
DNA: TGTGCCAGCAGCTTAAGCCCTAGTCAAGAGACCCAGTACTTC
J: TRBJ2-5
D: .
length: 14
V: TRBV7-9
size: .

CDR3: CASSHGQGGTEAFF
DNA: TGTGCCAGCAGTCATGGACAGGGGGGCACTGAAGCTTTCTTT
J: TRBJ1-1
D: TRBD1
length: 14
V: TRBV27
size: .

CDR3: CASSQDETGQGETQYF
DNA: TGTGCCAGCAGCCAAGACGAGACGGGCCAGGGGGAGACCCAGTACTTC
J: TRBJ2-5
D: .
length: 16
V: TRBV3-1/TRBV3-2
size: .

CDR3: CASSSAQGGTEAFF
DNA: TGTGCCAGCAGCTCAGCCCAGGGGGGCACTGAAGCTTTCTTT
J: TRBJ1-1
D: TRBD1
length: 14
V: TRBV7-9
size: few

CDR3: CASSFERVATEAFF
DNA: TGTGCCAGCAGCTTTGAGAGGGTCGCAACTGAAGCTTTCTTT
J: TRBJ1-1
D: .
length: 14
V: TRBV5-5
size: .

CDR3: CSVEFGVRGETQYF
DNA: TGCAGCGTTGAATTCGGAGTAAGGGGGGAGACCCAGTACTTC
J: TRBJ2-5
D: .
length: 14
V: TRBV29-1
size: .

CDR3: CASSLGNQGTEAFF
DNA: TGTGCCAGCAGTTTGGGGAACCAGGGCACTGAAGCTTTCTTT
J: TRBJ1-1
D: .
length: 14
V: TRBV27
size: .

CDR3: CASSIDRSNEKLFF
DNA: TGTGCCAGTAGCATCGACAGGAGCAATGAAAAACTGTTTTTT
J: TRBJ1-4
D: .
length: 14
V: TRBV19
size: once

CDR3: CASSLWPATNEKLFF
DNA: TGTGCCAGCAGTTTGTGGCCTGCAACTAATGAAAAACTGTTTTTT
J: TRBJ1-4
D: .
length: 15
V: TRBV27
size: .

CDR3: CASSSETVAYGYTF
DNA: TGCGCCAGCAGCTCTGAAACCGTAGCTTATGGCTACACCTTC
J: TRBJ1-2
D: .
length: 14
V: TRBV5-1
size: .